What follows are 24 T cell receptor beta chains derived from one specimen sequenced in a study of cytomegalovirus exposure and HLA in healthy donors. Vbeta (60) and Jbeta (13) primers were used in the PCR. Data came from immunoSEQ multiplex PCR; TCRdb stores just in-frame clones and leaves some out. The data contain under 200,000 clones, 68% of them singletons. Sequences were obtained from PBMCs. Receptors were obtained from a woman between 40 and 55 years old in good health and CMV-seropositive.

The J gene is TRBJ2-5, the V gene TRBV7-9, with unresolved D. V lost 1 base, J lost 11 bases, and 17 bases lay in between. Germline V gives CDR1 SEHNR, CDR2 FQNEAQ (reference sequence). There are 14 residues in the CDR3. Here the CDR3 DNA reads TGTGCCAGCAGCTTAGAAGGTTGGTCGGGTGAGCAGTACTTC. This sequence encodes CASSLEGWSGEQYF.

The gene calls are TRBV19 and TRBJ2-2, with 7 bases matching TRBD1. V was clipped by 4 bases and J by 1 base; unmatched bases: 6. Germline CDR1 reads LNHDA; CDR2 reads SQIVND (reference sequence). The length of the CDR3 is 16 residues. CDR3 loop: CASSNDRERNTGELFF. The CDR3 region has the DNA TGTGCCAGTAGTAACGACAGGGAAAGGAACACCGGGGAGCTGTTTTTT. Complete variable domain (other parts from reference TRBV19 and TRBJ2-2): DGGITQSPKYLFRKEGQNVTLSCEQNLNHDAMYWYRQDPGQGLRLIYYSQIVNDFQKGDIAEGYSVSREKKESFPLTVTSAQKNPTAFYLCASSNDRERNTGELFFGEGSRLTVL.

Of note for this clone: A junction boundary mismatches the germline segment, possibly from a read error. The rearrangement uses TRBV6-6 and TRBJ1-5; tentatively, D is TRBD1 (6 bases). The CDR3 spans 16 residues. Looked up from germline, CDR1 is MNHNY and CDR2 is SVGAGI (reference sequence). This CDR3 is CASSSKNRGGHQPQNF. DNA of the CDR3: TGTGCCAGCAGTTCCAAAAACCGGGGGGGACATCAGCCCCAGAATTTT.

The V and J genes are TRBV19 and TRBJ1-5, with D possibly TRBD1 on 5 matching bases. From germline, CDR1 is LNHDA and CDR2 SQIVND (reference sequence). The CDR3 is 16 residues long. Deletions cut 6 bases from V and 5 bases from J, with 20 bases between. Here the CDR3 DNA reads TGTGCCAGTAGGGGACGCATTGGGGGGATGGATCAGCCCCAGCATTTT. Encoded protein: CASRGRIGGMDQPQHF.

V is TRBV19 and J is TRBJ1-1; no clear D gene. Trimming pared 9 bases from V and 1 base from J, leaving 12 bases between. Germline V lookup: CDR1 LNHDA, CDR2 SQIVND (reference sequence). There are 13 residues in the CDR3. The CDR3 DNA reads TGTGCCAGGGCGCGACACGGGAACACTGAAGCTTTCTTT. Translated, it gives CARARHGNTEAFF. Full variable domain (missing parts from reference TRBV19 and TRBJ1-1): DGGITQSPKYLFRKEGQNVTLSCEQNLNHDAMYWYRQDPGQGLRLIYYSQIVNDFQKGDIAEGYSVSREKKESFPLTVTSAQKNPTAFYLCARARHGNTEAFFGQGTRLTVV.

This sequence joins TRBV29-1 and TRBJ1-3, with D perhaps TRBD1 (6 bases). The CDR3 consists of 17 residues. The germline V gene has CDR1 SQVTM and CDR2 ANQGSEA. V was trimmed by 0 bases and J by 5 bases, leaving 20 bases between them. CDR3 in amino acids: CSVEEGGGAGLRNTIYF. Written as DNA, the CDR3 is TGCAGCGTTGAAGAGGGGGGGGGCGCCGGTCTTAGAAACACCATATATTTT.

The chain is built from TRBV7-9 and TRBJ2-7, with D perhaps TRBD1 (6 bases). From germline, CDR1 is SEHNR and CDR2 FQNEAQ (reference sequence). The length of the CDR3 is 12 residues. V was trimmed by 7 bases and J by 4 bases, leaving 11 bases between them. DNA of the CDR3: TGTGCCAGCACTAGACAGGAGTACGAGCAGTACTTC. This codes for CASTRQEYEQYF.

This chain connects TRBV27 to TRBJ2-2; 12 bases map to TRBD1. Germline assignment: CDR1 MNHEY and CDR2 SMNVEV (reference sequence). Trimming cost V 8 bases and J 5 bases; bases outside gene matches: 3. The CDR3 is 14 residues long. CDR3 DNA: TGTGCCAGCGGGGACAGGGGGCGGACCGGGGAGCTGTTTTTT. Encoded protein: CASGDRGRTGELFF.

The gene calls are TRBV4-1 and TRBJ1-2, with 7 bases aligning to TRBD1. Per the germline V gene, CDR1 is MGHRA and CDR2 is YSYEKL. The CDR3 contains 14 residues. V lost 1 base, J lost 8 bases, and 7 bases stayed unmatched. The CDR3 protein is CASSQAGGLEGYTF. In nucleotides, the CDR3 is TGCGCCAGCAGCCAAGCAGGGGGACTGGAGGGCTACACCTTC.

CDR3 sequence (DNA): TGTGCCAGCAGCGTAGCGGGGCGTGGCACCGGGGAGCTGTTTTTT. Protein product: CASSVAGRGTGELFF. V gene TRBV6-6 combines with J gene TRBJ2-2; 8 positions match TRBD2. Per germline, CDR1 MNHNY and CDR2 SVGAGI (reference sequence). V dropped 6 bases and J dropped 4; count of bases not matched to a gene: 7. CDR3 length: 15 residues.

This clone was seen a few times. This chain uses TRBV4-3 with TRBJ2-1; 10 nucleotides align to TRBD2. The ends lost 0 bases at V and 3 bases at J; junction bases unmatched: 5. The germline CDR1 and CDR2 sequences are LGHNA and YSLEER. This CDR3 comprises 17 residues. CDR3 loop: CASSQDPWTSGYNEQFF. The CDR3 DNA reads TGCGCCAGCAGCCAAGATCCTTGGACTAGCGGCTACAATGAGCAGTTCTTC.

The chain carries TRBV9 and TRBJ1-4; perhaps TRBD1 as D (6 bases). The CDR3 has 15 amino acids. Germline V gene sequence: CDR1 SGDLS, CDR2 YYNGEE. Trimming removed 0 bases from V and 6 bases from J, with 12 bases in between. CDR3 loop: CASSVGGGPDEKLFF. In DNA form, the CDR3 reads TGTGCCAGCAGCGTAGGGGGGGGGCCTGATGAAAAACTGTTTTTT.

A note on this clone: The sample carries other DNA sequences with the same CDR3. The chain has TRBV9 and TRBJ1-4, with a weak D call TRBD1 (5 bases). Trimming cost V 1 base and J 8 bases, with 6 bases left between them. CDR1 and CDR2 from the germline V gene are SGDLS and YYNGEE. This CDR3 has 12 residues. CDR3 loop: CASSVRGEKLFF. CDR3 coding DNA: TGTGCCAGCAGCGTACGGGGGGAAAAACTGTTTTTT.

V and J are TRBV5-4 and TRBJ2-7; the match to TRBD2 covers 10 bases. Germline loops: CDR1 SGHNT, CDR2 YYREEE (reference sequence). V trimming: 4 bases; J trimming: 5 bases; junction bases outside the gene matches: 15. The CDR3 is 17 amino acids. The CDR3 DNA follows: TGTGCCAGCAGCGCCAGACTAGCGGGCGGTTCCACTGACGAGCAGTACTTC. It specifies CASSARLAGGSTDEQYF.

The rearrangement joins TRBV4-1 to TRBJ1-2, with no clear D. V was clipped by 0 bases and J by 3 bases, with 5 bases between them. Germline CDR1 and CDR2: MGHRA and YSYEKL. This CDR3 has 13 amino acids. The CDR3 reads CASSQDVDYGYTF. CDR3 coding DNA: TGCGCCAGCAGCCAAGATGTAGACTATGGCTACACCTTC.

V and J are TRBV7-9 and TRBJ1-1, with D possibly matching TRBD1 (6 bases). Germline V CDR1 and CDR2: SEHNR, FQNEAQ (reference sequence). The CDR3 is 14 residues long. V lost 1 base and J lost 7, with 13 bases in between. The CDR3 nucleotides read TGTGCCAGCAGCTTAGTGGGACAAATTATTGAAGCTTTCTTT. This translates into CASSLVGQIIEAFF. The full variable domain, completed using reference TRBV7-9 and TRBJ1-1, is DTGVSQNPRHKITKRGQNVTFRCDPISEHNRLYWYRQTLGQGPEFLTYFQNEAQLEKSRLLSDRFSAERPKGSFSTLEIQRTEQGDSAMYLCASSLVGQIIEAFFGQGTRLTVV.

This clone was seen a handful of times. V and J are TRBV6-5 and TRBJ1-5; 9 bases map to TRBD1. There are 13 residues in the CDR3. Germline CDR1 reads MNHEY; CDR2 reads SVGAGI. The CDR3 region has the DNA TGTGCATCGACAGGGGGTAGCAATCAGCCCCAGCATTTT. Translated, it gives CASTGGSNQPQHF.

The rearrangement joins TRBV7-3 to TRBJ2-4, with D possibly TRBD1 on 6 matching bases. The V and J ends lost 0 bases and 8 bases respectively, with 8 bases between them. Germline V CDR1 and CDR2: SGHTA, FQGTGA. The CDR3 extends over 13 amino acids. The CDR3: CASSLTQGDIQYF. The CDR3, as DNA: TGTGCCAGCAGCTTAACACAGGGTGACATTCAGTACTTC.

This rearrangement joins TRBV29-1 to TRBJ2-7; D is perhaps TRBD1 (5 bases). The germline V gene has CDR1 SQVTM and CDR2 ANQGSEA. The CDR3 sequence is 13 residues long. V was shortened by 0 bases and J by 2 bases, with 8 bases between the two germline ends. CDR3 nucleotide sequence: TGCAGCGTTGAAGACGACAGAGCCTACGAGCAGTACTTC. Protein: CSVEDDRAYEQYF.

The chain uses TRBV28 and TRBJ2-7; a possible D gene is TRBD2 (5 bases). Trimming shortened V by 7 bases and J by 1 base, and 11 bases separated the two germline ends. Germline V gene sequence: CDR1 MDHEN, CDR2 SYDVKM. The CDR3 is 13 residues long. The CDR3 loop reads CASKGAISYEQYF. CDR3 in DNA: TGTGCCAGCAAGGGAGCGATTTCCTACGAGCAGTACTTC.

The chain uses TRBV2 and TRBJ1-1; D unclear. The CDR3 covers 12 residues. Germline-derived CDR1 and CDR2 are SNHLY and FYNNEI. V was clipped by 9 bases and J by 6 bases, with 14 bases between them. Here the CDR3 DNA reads TGTGCCAGGAGCCTTGATCGTGCTGAAGCTTTCTTT. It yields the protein CARSLDRAEAFF.

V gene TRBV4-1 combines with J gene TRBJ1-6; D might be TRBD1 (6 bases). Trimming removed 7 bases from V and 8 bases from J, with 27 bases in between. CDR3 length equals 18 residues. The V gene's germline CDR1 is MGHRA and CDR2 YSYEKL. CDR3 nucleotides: TGCGCCAGCAACCCGGGCCAGGGCCACCGACAGGTTGATTCACCCCTCCACTTT. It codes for CASNPGQGHRQVDSPLHF.

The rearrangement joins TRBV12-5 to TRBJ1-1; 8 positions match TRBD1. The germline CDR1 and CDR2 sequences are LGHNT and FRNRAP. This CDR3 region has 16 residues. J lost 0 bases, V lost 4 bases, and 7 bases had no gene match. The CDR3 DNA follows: TGTGCTAGTGGTTCGACAGGGGCACTAATGAACACTGAAGCTTTCTTT. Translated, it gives CASGSTGALMNTEAFF.

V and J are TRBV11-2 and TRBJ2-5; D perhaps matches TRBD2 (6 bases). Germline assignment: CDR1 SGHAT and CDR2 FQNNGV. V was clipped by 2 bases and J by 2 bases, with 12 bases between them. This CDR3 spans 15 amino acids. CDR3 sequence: CASSLSGLAQETQYF. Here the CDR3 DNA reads TGTGCCAGCAGCTTATCGGGCCTAGCGCAAGAGACCCAGTACTTC.